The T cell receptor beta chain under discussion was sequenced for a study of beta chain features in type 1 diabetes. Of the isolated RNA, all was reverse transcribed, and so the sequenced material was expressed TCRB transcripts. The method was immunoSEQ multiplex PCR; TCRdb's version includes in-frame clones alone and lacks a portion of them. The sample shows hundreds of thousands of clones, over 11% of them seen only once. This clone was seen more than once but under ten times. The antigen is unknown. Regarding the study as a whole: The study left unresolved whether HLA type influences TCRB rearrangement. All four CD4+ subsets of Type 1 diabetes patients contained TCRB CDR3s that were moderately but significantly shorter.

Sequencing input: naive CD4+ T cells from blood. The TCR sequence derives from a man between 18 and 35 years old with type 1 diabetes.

The chain's CDR3 is CASSLGGVAGPYGYTF. In nucleotides, the CDR3 is TGTGCCAGCAGCTTAGGCGGCGTTGCGGGCCCTTATGGCTACACCTTC. The chain combines TRBV13 with TRBJ1-2, with no clear D. V lost 0 bases and J 5 bases, leaving 16 bases between the germline ends. CDR3 length: 16 amino acids. CDR1 PRHDT and CDR2 FYEKMQ come from the germline V gene (reference sequence).